Listed below are T cell receptor beta chains from one sample, sequenced in a study of shared clonotypes between healthy human individuals. TCRdb keeps only in-frame clones here, not all; method: immunoSEQ multiplex PCR. Counted here are roughly 170,000 clones, approximately 70% occurring once; the ten biggest clones make up more than 9%. Sequencing used memory CD4+ T cells sorted from blood. All receptors come from a man aged 25-45 years in good health. CDR3s include the opening cysteine and the closing phenylalanine or tryptophan. D genes are given only for firm matches. Only some rows state a clone size, as once, few, many or a class for expanded clones.

V,D,J,size,CDR3,DNA
TRBV21-1,-,TRBJ2-7,-,CASSKLWDRFYEQYF,TGTGCCAGCAGCAAATTATGGGACAGGTTTTACGAGCAGTACTTC
TRBV4-1,TRBD1,TRBJ2-7,-,CASSREDRSYEQYF,TGCGCCAGCAGCCGCGAGGACAGGAGCTACGAGCAGTACTTC
TRBV10-2,-,TRBJ2-1,-,CASSEIPGSGRYNEQFF,TGCGCCAGCAGTGAGATACCGGGCAGCGGTAGATACAATGAGCAGTTCTTC
TRBV5-4,TRBD2,TRBJ2-1,-,CASSLVSSGSDEQFF,TGTGCCAGCAGCTTGGTATCTAGCGGGAGTGATGAGCAGTTCTTC
TRBV6-5,-,TRBJ2-7,-,CASSYSTQGLGEQYF,TGTGCCAGCAGTTACTCAACACAGGGCCTAGGCGAGCAGTACTTC
TRBV27,-,TRBJ2-2,few,CASSLYPPRTGELFF,TGTGCCAGCAGTCTATACCCGCCTCGGACCGGGGAGCTGTTTTTT
TRBV6-5,TRBD2,TRBJ2-1,-,CASSFTSGGYNEQFF,TGTGCCAGCAGCTTCACTAGCGGAGGTTACAATGAGCAGTTCTTC
TRBV6-1,-,TRBJ2-7,-,CAILADPPLYEQYF,TGTGCCATCCTGGCGGACCCTCCCCTCTACGAGCAGTACTTC
TRBV28,TRBD2,TRBJ2-7,-,CASSTLAGAKQYF,TGTGCCAGCAGTACCTTAGCGGGAGCCAAGCAGTACTTC
TRBV10-3,-,TRBJ1-2,-,CAIKAWGAETNYGYTF,TGTGCCATCAAGGCATGGGGCGCGGAAACTAACTATGGCTACACCTTC
TRBV7-8,TRBD1,TRBJ1-5,-,CASSFFRTGGNQPQHF,TGTGCCAGCAGCTTCTTCCGGACAGGGGGCAATCAGCCCCAGCATTTT
TRBV7-6,-,TRBJ2-1,-,CASSLNNEQFF,TGTGCCAGCAGCTTGAACAATGAGCAGTTCTTC
TRBV5-4,-,TRBJ2-5,-,CASRPRLGVETQYF,TGTGCCAGCAGACCCCGACTGGGGGTGGAGACCCAGTACTTC
TRBV7-2,TRBD2,TRBJ2-7,few,CASSSGTRYYEQYF,TGTGCCAGCAGCAGCGGGACTAGATACTACGAGCAGTACTTC
TRBV6-1,TRBD2,TRBJ2-3,once,CASSEKSPGLAGGDTQYF,TGTGCCAGCAGTGAAAAAAGTCCGGGACTAGCGGGAGGAGATACGCAGTATTTT
TRBV4-2,-,TRBJ2-3,once,CASSQLEGMTDTQYF,TGTGCCAGCAGCCAGTTGGAGGGTATGACAGATACGCAGTATTTT
TRBV28,-,TRBJ1-2,-,CASIAGNYGYTF,TGTGCCAGCATAGCGGGGAACTATGGCTACACCTTC
TRBV7-2,-,TRBJ2-5,once,CASSLALGTQETQYF,TGTGCCAGCAGCTTAGCTCTTGGCACGCAGGAGACCCAGTACTTC
TRBV11-2,TRBD1,TRBJ1-2,-,CASSKDRVVNYGYTF,TGTGCCAGCAGCAAGGACAGGGTCGTAAACTATGGCTACACCTTC
TRBV7-9,-,TRBJ2-5,-,CASNSQAQETQYF,TGTGCCAGCAACTCACAGGCCCAAGAGACCCAGTACTTC
TRBV18,TRBD1,TRBJ2-7,few,CASSHRTGVDEQYF,TGTGCCAGCTCACACCGGACAGGGGTCGACGAGCAGTACTTC
TRBV11-3,TRBD1,TRBJ2-1,-,CASSFGTGGGSYNEQFF,TGTGCCAGCAGCTTCGGGACAGGGGGCGGGTCCTACAATGAGCAGTTCTTC
TRBV5-5,-,TRBJ2-7,-,CASSSPKGGFSYEQYF,TGTGCCAGCAGCAGTCCGAAGGGGGGCTTCTCCTACGAGCAGTACTTC
TRBV5-5,-,TRBJ2-7,-,CASSSLSWAATGEQYF,TGTGCCAGCAGCTCCCTATCATGGGCTGCCACGGGAGAGCAGTACTTC
TRBV10-3,-,TRBJ2-5,-,CAISRSGTGQETQYF,TGTGCCATCAGTAGAAGCGGGACAGGCCAAGAGACCCAGTACTTC
TRBV2,-,TRBJ2-5,-,CASSYDIQETQYF,TGTGCCAGCAGTTACGACATACAAGAGACCCAGTACTTC
TRBV5-1,-,TRBJ2-7,few,CASSGSGLSSYEQYF,TGCGCCAGCAGCGGAAGTGGCCTGAGCTCCTACGAGCAGTACTTC
TRBV6-5,TRBD1,TRBJ2-5,-,CASRSTGGMKTQYF,TGTGCCAGCAGGTCTACAGGGGGCATGAAGACCCAGTACTTC
TRBV2,-,TRBJ1-1,once,CASSVGGTQPRSEAFF,TGTGCCAGCAGCGTCGGGGGGACGCAGCCAAGATCGGAAGCTTTCTTT
TRBV4-1,TRBD1,TRBJ2-1,-,CASSQDGGQGSVNEQFF,TGCGCCAGCAGCCAAGATGGGGGACAGGGATCGGTCAATGAGCAGTTCTTC
TRBV7-2,TRBD2,TRBJ2-7,-,CASSLAGLAGGPASEQYF,TGTGCCAGCAGCTTAGCGGGACTAGCGGGAGGGCCGGCCTCGGAGCAGTACTTC
TRBV7-6,-,TRBJ2-1,-,CASSFLASINEQFF,TGTGCCAGCAGCTTTCTGGCTAGCATCAATGAGCAGTTCTTC
TRBV6-5,-,TRBJ2-7,-,CASSFTGRTREQYF,TGTGCCAGCAGTTTTACCGGGAGAACGAGAGAGCAGTACTTC
TRBV5-6,-,TRBJ2-2,few,CASSLQGYGELFF,TGTGCCAGCAGCTTGCAAGGGTACGGGGAGCTGTTTTTT
TRBV5-1,-,TRBJ2-1,-,CASSFPSRQLNNEQFF,TGCGCCAGCAGCTTCCCTTCGAGGCAGCTAAACAATGAGCAGTTCTTC
TRBV28,-,TRBJ2-2,few,CASKVQLPTGELFF,TGTGCCAGCAAGGTACAACTACCCACCGGGGAGCTGTTTTTT
TRBV2,-,TRBJ2-7,-,CASVPMGSSYEQYF,TGTGCCAGCGTCCCGATGGGGAGCTCCTACGAGCAGTACTTC
TRBV9,-,TRBJ2-1,-,CASSVGGGGVEQFF,TGTGCCAGCAGCGTAGGCGGAGGCGGCGTTGAGCAGTTCTTC
TRBV19,-,TRBJ1-4,-,CASSSTGIGEKLFF,TGTGCCAGTAGTTCAACAGGGATAGGGGAAAAACTGTTTTTT
TRBV4-1,-,TRBJ2-7,-,CASSQETGDYEQYF,TGCGCCAGCAGCCAAGAGACGGGAGATTACGAGCAGTACTTC
TRBV7-2,TRBD2,TRBJ2-3,-,CASSLGGGREDTQYF,TGTGCCAGCAGCCTAGGGGGCGGGAGGGAAGATACGCAGTATTTT
TRBV7-2,-,TRBJ2-7,-,CASSLAAGIDEQYF,TGTGCCAGCAGCTTAGCGGCAGGGATCGACGAGCAGTACTTC
TRBV6-1,-,TRBJ2-5,-,CASMSAPGTQYF,TGTGCCAGCATGTCAGCCCCGGGAACCCAGTACTTC
TRBV29-1,-,TRBJ2-1,-,CSVDRGGVNNEQFF,TGCAGCGTTGACAGGGGCGGGGTGAACAATGAGCAGTTCTTC
TRBV27,TRBD2,TRBJ2-2,-,CASSLKGSGTSGSYRAGELFF,TGTGCCAGCAGTTTAAAGGGAAGTGGGACTAGCGGGAGTTATAGGGCCGGGGAGCTGTTTTTT